This T cell receptor (beta chain) is drawn from a study of blood T cell repertoires in COVID-19. This clone was recorded only once. Per germline, CDR1 LNHNV and CDR2 YYDKDF (reference sequence). Between the trimmed V and J ends, which lost 5 bases and 4 bases, there was a span of 14 bases. The CDR3 consists of 14 residues. In the authors' workflow: Counts of nucleated cells, estimated from reference gene primer amplification, were obtained. Some clones are missing from TCRdb's copy, which holds only in-frame ones; the method was immunoSEQ multiplex PCR. That table supplies the V and J calls and clone size; D and trimming were determined from the DNA. The sample has 200,000 to 250,000 clones, 80% seen once.

The chain links TRBV15 to TRBJ2-5; the D is unclear. The sequencing sample was made of peripheral blood. This receptor was obtained from a human donor in a cohort sampled during active COVID-19. CDR3 region: CATSGPGSGETQYF. For the CDR3, the DNA is TGTGCCACCAGCGGCCCCGGGTCCGGAGAGACCCAGTACTTC.